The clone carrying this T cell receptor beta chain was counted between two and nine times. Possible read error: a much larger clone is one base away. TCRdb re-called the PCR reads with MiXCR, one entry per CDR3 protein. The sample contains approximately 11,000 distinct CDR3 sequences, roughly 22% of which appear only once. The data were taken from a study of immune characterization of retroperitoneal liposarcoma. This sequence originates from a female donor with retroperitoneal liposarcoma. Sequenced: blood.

The CDR3 reads CASSYSRTPSEQFF. CDR3 in DNA: TGTGCCAGCAGTTACTCTCGGACGCCTTCTGAGCAGTTCTTC. The rearrangement joins TRBV6-5 to TRBJ2-1; D call uncertain. Trimming removed 0 bases at V and 9 bases at J, with 12 bases between. CDR1 is MNHEY and CDR2 is SVGAGI in the germline V gene. CDR3 length: 14 residues.